The 18 T cell receptor beta chains below come from one sample, sequenced in a study of CD8 T cells in ankylosing spondylitis (TCRdb year 2017). The library relied on 5' RACE. Sequenced using an Illumina HiSeq 2500. The raw public reads went through TCRdb reprocessing: fastp at Q25, MiXCR clone calling, in-frame beta chains kept. Every distinct CDR3 protein forms one entry, paired with its most common genes and DNA. The sample yields about 240,000 distinct CDR3 sequences; 20% to 30% were counted once. The ten largest clones represent more than 0.6% of the sample. The sequenced material came from blood, either unsorted or a sorted T cell fraction (not recorded which). The receptors derive from a male donor with ankylosing spondylitis or in good health (not recorded which).

The table lists this clonotype with a few counts. The chain joins TRBV12-3 or TRBV12-4 to TRBJ2-5; maybe TRBD1 (7 bases). Trimming left V 3 bases short and J 7 bases short, with 12 bases between. CDR3 length: 13 amino acids. The CDR3 region has the DNA TGTGCCAGCAGTTTGTCCCAGGGGGGGACCCAGTACTTC. Translated, it gives CASSLSQGGTQYF.

In this sample, this clonotype turned up many times. The V call is TRBV10-3, the J call TRBJ2-2, with TRBD1 as a possible D gene (6 bases). CDR3 size: 17 residues. The V end lost 0 bases, the J end lost 4 bases, and 15 bases lay between the germline ends. CDR1 and CDR2 (germline): ENHRY, SYGVKD. The CDR3 nucleotides read TGTGCCATCAGTGAGTCGTTGGGGGCCGTGGGCACCGGGGAGCTGTTTTTT. Translating it yields CAISESLGAVGTGELFF.

This clonotype was seen many times. The chain has TRBV12-3 or TRBV12-4 and TRBJ1-3; no reliable D call. This CDR3 contains 15 residues. V was pared by 3 bases and J by 0 bases, with 9 bases between. The CDR3 DNA follows: TGTGCCAGCAGTTTTGACGGCCGCTCTGGAAACACCATATATTTT. Translated: CASSFDGRSGNTIYF.

In its sample, this clonotype was seen many times. This sequence joins TRBV12-3 or TRBV12-4 and TRBJ1-2; 7 bases map to TRBD1. The V segment lost 1 base and the J segment 8 bases; nucleotides outside the gene matches: 4. There are 13 residues in the CDR3. In DNA, the CDR3 is TGTGCCAGCAGTTTAGACAGGGGTGCCGGCTACACCTTC. Translation gives CASSLDRGAGYTF.

This clonotype was counted many times. V is TRBV5-1 and J is TRBJ2-5; D is unclear. V was trimmed by 4 bases and J by 1 base, leaving 11 bases between them. Looked up from germline, CDR1 is SGHRS and CDR2 is YFSETQ. This CDR3 has 14 amino acids. The CDR3 DNA reads as TGCGCCAGCAGCACTCGGACGGCCCAAGAGACCCAGTACTTC. Protein product: CASSTRTAQETQYF.

This clonotype was recorded many times. This chain links TRBV20-1 with TRBJ1-1; 8 positions agree with TRBD1. Germline V gene sequence: CDR1 DFQATT, CDR2 SNEGSKA (reference sequence). Trimming removed 3 bases from V and 2 bases from J; junction bases left unmatched: 2. The CDR3 consists of 13 residues. DNA for the CDR3: TGCAGTGCTAGGGGGACAGGTAACACTGAAGCTTTCTTT. This encodes CSARGTGNTEAFF.

This clonotype has only a few counts. V usage is TRBV20-1 and J usage is TRBJ2-1; 9 bases are shared with TRBD2. Trimming removed 6 bases from V and 6 bases from J; junction bases left unmatched: 6. The length of the CDR3 is 13 residues. CDR1 is DFQATT, CDR2 SNEGSKA, per germline (reference sequence). The DNA for the CDR3 is TGCAGTGCCCCGGCTAGCGGGGTCAATGAGCAGTTCTTC. Its translation is CSAPASGVNEQFF.

The rearrangement joins TRBV5-1 to TRBJ2-7; TRBD1 is a possible D gene (5 bases). The length of the CDR3 is 14 residues. Germline V gives CDR1 SGHRS, CDR2 YFSETQ. V was shortened by 0 bases and J by 7 bases, with 14 bases between the two germline ends. The CDR3 protein is CASSLEGAVGEQYF. The CDR3 coding sequence is TGCGCCAGCAGCTTGGAAGGGGCCGTTGGTGAGCAGTACTTC.

As concerns this clonotype: It may be a read error: a sequence one base away is much more abundant. The rearrangement uses TRBV20-1 and TRBJ2-1, with D perhaps TRBD1 or TRBD2 (6 bases each). The CDR3 consists of 11 residues. The germline V gene encodes CDR1 DFQATT and CDR2 SNEGSKA (reference sequence). The chain's CDR3 is CSATDTSRDIF. The DNA of the CDR3 is TGCAGTGCTACCGACACTAGCAGGGACATCTTC.

This clonotype was observed at least ten times. This rearrangement joins TRBV29-1 to TRBJ2-1; D gene unclear. Trimming left V 4 bases short and J 9 bases short, with 10 bases between. Germline V gives CDR1 SQVTM, CDR2 ANQGSEA. The CDR3 consists of 11 residues. CDR3 DNA: TGCAGCGTTGGTGCTCTCTTTGAGCAGTTCTTC. Its protein is CSVGALFEQFF.

The chain carries TRBV29-1 and TRBJ2-5, with a weak D call TRBD1 (5 bases). Trimming cost V 3 bases and J 7 bases, with 18 bases left between them. Germline V CDR1 and CDR2: SQVTM, ANQGSEA. CDR3 length equals 14 residues. CDR3 loop: CSVESGAGIATQYF. CDR3 nucleotide sequence: TGCAGCGTTGAGAGTGGGGCAGGGATTGCGACCCAGTACTTC.

This clonotype was detected many times. The chain recombines TRBV4-2 with TRBJ2-2; maybe TRBD1 (6 bases). This CDR3 region has 16 residues. V lost 4 bases and J lost 0, with 12 bases in between. Germline CDR1 and CDR2: LGHNA and YNFKEQ. CDR3 in amino acids: CASSPLWTANTGELFF. CDR3 in DNA: TGTGCCAGCAGCCCCCTTTGGACAGCGAACACCGGGGAGCTGTTTTTT.

This clonotype was detected ten times or more. V and J are TRBV4-1 and TRBJ1-2; unclear D gene. Per germline, CDR1 MGHRA and CDR2 YSYEKL. Trimming took 4 bases from V and 9 from J, leaving 21 bases between them. The CDR3 contains 15 residues. The CDR3 nucleotides are TGCGCCAGCAGCCTTAAGGATGGGGTAACGAAAAGCTACACCTTC. Protein product: CASSLKDGVTKSYTF.

The chain uses TRBV20-1 and TRBJ2-6; D unresolved. Per the germline V gene, CDR1 is DFQATT and CDR2 is SNEGSKA (reference sequence). Trimming took off 5 bases at V and 4 bases at J, with 12 bases between the two ends. This CDR3 is 14 amino acids long. The CDR3 spells CSAPNPWGANVLTF. The CDR3 bases are TGCAGTGCTCCAAACCCTTGGGGGGCCAACGTCCTGACTTTC.

This clonotype was found many times. This rearrangement joins TRBV6-1 to TRBJ2-3, with a tentative D call TRBD1 (7 bases). The CDR3 covers 14 residues. Trimming removed 6 bases from V and 3 bases from J, with 13 bases in between. Germline V CDR1 and CDR2: MNHNS, SASEGT. The CDR3 DNA reads as TGTGCCAGCAGGACGACAGGGACTACAGATACGCAGTATTTT. Translated, it gives CASRTTGTTDTQYF.

This clonotype was counted many times. This sequence joins TRBV29-1 and TRBJ1-1; weak D call: TRBD1 (5 bases). V lost 3 bases and J 4 bases, leaving 18 bases between the germline ends. CDR3 length: 15 residues. The germline V gene encodes CDR1 SQVTM and CDR2 ANQGSEA. The DNA of the CDR3 is TGCAGCGTTGAGGTCGACAGCGCCCGATCCACTGAAGCTTTCTTT. Amino acid sequence: CSVEVDSARSTEAFF.

The genes are TRBV2 and TRBJ2-1, with TRBD2 matching 9 bases. Germline values: CDR1 SNHLY, CDR2 FYNNEI. The length of the CDR3 is 16 residues. J was trimmed by 5 bases and V by 6 bases; bases with no gene match: 11. CDR3 sequence (DNA): TGTGCCAGCAGGCTACCTCTAGCGGGGACAGACAATGAGCAGTTCTTC. Translating it yields CASRLPLAGTDNEQFF.

This clonotype was counted between two and nine times. The CDR3: CASSFGLNTEAFF. CDR3 DNA sequence: TGTGCCAGCAGTTTTGGCCTGAACACTGAAGCTTTCTTT. The chain recombines TRBV12-3 or TRBV12-4 with TRBJ1-1; D not certain. CDR3 length equals 13 residues. V was shortened by 3 bases and J by 0 bases, with 5 bases between the two germline ends.